This TCR beta chain emerged from a study of blood T cell repertoires in COVID-19. Study background: Donors in the United States, Italy and Spain gave samples during acute or convalescent COVID-19. PBMCs, B-cell-depleted T cells, or T cells were the source of the cDNA or gDNA that made up the material.

Under the authors' procedure: Using reference gene primer amplification, nucleated cell counts were estimated. Only in-frame clones appear in the TCRdb table, and some are missing; sequencing was by immunoSEQ multiplex PCR. From that table come the V and J calls and clone size; the DNA was used to work out D and trimming. Here the sample spans tens of thousands of clones, about nine tenths being singletons. The CDR3 length is 17 residues. Trimming left V 5 bases short and J 0 bases short, with 17 bases between. CDR1 is MDHEN, CDR2 SYDVKM, per germline. The chain is built from TRBV28 and TRBJ1-3; D not certain. What was sequenced was peripheral blood. This sequence was found in a human donor in a cohort sampled during active COVID-19. This CDR3 reads CASSPLSGKLSGNTIYF. Here the CDR3 DNA reads TGTGCCAGCAGTCCCCTGTCCGGGAAGCTCTCTGGAAACACCATATATTTT. Variable domain in full (rest from reference TRBV28 and TRBJ1-3): DVKVTQSSRYLVKRTGEKVFLECVQDMDHENMFWYRQDPGLGLRLIYFSYDVKMKEKGDIPEGYSVSREKKERFSLILESASTNQTSMYLCASSPLSGKLSGNTIYFGEGSWLTVV.